This T cell receptor beta chain derives from a study of T-cell memory formation after mild COVID-19. TCRdb re-analysed the 5' RACE reads in MiXCR, keeping a single row per CDR3 protein. The top ten clones hold about 8.8% of a sample with about 440,000 distinct CDR3 sequences, roughly 20% of them seen once. Findings and limits, study-wide: Later expanders leaned CD4+, whereas clones that contracted between day 15 and 85 were balanced CD4/CD8.

There are 11 residues in the CDR3. Germline CDR1 and CDR2: LGHDT and YNNKEL (reference sequence). About this clonotype itself: The antigen is unknown. Sequence at one end of the junction differs from germline and may be a read error.

The rearrangement links TRBV3-1 to TRBJ1-1; no clear D. The TCR sequence derives from an adult woman who had mild COVID-19 (a few samples of this study predate the infection). Cell type and time point are not known. Material for sequencing was PBMCs or a T cell subset sorted from them (not recorded which). The CDR3 is CASSHGSEAFF. The CDR3 nucleotides read TGTGCCAGCAGCCACGGGTCTGAGGCTTTCTTT.